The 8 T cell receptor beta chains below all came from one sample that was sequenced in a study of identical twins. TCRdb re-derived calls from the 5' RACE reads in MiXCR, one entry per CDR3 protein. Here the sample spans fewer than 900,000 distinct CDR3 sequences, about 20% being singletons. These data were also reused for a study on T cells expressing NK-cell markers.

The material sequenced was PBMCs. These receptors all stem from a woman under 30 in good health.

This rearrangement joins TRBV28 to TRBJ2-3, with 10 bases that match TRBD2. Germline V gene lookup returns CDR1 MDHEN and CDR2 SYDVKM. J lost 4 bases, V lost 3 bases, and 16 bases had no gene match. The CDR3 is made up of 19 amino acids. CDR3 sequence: CASSFSQSGRARGADTQYF. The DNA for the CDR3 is TGTGCCAGCAGTTTCAGTCAAAGCGGGAGGGCCCGGGGGGCAGATACGCAGTATTTT.

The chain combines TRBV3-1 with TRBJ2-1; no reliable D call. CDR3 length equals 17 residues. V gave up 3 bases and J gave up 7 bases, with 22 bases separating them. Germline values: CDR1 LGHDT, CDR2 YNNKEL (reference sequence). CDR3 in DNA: TGTGCCAGCAGCCATGATACTATTGTATTGGATAAGAATGAGCAGTTCTTC. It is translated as CASSHDTIVLDKNEQFF.

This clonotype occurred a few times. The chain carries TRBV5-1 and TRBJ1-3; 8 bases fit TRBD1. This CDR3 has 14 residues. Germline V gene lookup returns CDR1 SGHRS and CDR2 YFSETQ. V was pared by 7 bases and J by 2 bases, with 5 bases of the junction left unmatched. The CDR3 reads CASRTGGTGNTIYF. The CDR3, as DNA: TGCGCCAGCCGTACAGGGGGAACTGGAAACACCATATATTTT. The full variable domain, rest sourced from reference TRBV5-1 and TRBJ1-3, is KAGVTQTPRYLIKTRGQQVTLSCSPISGHRSVSWYQQTPGQGLQFLFEYFSETQRNKGNFPGRFSGRQFSNSRSEMNVSTLELGDSALYLCASRTGGTGNTIYFGEGSWLTVV.

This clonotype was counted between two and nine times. The CDR3, as DNA: TGTGCCAGCAGCCCCCACCGGGGGGCCGACAATGAGCAGTTCTTC. Its protein is CASSPHRGADNEQFF. V usage is TRBV11-3 and J usage is TRBJ2-1, with a possible D match to TRBD2 (7 bases). Per the germline V gene, CDR1 is SGHNT and CDR2 is YENEEA. The CDR3 covers 15 residues. The V and J ends lost 5 bases and 5 bases respectively, with 16 bases between them.

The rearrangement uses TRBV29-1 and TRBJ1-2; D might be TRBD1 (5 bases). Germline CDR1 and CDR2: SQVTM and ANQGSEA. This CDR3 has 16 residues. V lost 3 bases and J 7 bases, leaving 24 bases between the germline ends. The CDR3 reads CSVDRPRHKGVIGYTF. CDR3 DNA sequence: TGCAGCGTTGATAGACCGAGACACAAAGGGGTAATTGGCTACACCTTC.

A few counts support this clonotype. CDR3 in DNA: TGTGCCAGCAGCGGGACAGGGCGCAATCAGCCCCAGCATTTT. This sequence encodes CASSGTGRNQPQHF. The chain has TRBV27 and TRBJ1-5; 9 bases are a match to TRBD1. Germline CDR1 and CDR2: MNHEY and SMNVEV (reference sequence). Trimming took 6 bases from V and 2 from J; bases not matched to a gene: 2. The CDR3 is 14 residues long.

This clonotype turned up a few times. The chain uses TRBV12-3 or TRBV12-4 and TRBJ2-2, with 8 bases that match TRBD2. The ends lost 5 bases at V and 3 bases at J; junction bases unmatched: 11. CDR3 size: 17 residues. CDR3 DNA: TGTGCCAGCAGTCCCAGCCGCGGGGGGTTGGACACCGGGGAGCTGTTTTTT. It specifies CASSPSRGGLDTGELFF.

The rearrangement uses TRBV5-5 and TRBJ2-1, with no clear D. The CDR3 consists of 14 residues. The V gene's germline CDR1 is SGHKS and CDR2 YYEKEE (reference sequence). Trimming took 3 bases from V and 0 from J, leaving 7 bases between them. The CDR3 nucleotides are TGTGCCAGCAGCTGGTCTGGCTCCTACAATGAGCAGTTCTTC. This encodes CASSWSGSYNEQFF.